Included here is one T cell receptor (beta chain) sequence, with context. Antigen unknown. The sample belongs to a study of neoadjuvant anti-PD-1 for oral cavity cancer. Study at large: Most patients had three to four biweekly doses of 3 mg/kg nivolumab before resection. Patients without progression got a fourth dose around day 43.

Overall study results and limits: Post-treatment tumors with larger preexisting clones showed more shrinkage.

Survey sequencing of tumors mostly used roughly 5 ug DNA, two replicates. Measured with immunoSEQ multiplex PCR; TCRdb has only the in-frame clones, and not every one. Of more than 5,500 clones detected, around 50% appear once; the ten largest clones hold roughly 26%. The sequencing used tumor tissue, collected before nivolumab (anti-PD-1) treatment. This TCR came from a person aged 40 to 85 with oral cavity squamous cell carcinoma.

The CDR3: CASSESTSGGETQYF. DNA of the CDR3: TGCGCCAGCAGTGAGTCCACTAGCGGAGGGGAGACCCAGTACTTC. The genes are TRBV10-1 and TRBJ2-5, with 8 bases fitting TRBD2. Germline CDR1 WNHNN, CDR2 SYGVQD (reference sequence). After removal of 0 bases from V and 5 bases from J, the junction contained 5 bases not matched to a gene. The CDR3 totals 15 residues.